The present T cell receptor beta chain was sequenced within a study of CD8 T cells in Susac syndrome. Study-wide results and caveats: The peak of CD8+ clonal expansion in Susac was seen in TEMRA cells and active patients.

The V segment lost 4 bases and the J segment 15 bases; nucleotides outside the gene matches: 14. The CDR3 runs to 15 residues. Germline assignment: CDR1 SEHNR and CDR2 FQNEAQ (reference sequence). Random hexamers served to reverse transcribe about 0.45 to 1 ug RNA. MiXCR was run by TCRdb on the immunoSEQ multiplex PCR reads, yielding one entry per CDR3 protein. This table holds under 110,000 distinct CDR3 sequences, roughly 94% found once. This clonotype occurred once. What it binds is unknown. This receptor was identified in a human donor with Susac syndrome. The rearrangement uses TRBV7-9 and TRBJ1-6; TRBD1 agrees at 8 bases. The sample consisted of CD8+ T cells from PBMCs. CDR3 sequence reads: CASSSTQGGSYLLHF. CDR3 sequence (DNA): TGTGCCAGCAGCTCCACACAGGGGGGATCTTATCTCCTCCACTTT.